This T cell receptor beta chain is drawn from a study of control samples from healthy donors and cancer patients. Some clones are missing from TCRdb's copy, which holds only in-frame ones; the method was immunoSEQ multiplex PCR. The sample lists fewer than 60,000 clones, over 75% occurring once. Germline CDR1 is SGDLS and CDR2 is YYNGEE. Trimming removed 3 bases from V and 6 bases from J, with 18 bases in between. The CDR3 consists of 15 residues. The chain recombines TRBV9 with TRBJ1-2; D might be TRBD1 (5 bases). The source material was PBMCs. This clonotype was obtained from a woman aged 55-69 years with lung cancer. The CDR3 protein is CASSAIGLGGNGYTF. CDR3 nucleotides: TGTGCCAGCAGCGCAATTGGGTTGGGGGGTAATGGCTACACCTTC.